Listed below are T cell receptor beta chains from one sample, sequenced in a study of blood T cell repertoires in COVID-19. Assay: immunoSEQ multiplex PCR; the TCRdb copy retains only in-frame clones and omits some. The table includes around 230,000 clones, over 80% detected once. Specimen: peripheral blood. These receptors were obtained from a man aged 40-55 years with acute or convalescent COVID-19. CDR3s leave out the opening cysteine and the closing phenylalanine or tryptophan. The order of the fields is CDR3 protein, J gene, CDR3 length, clone size, V gene. Clone size appears in some rows only: once, few, many, or a class for an expanded clone.

ASSSYGGKNEQF,TRBJ2-1,12,NA,TRBV7-2
ASSLEDPPLGLNYGYT,TRBJ1-2,16,NA,TRBV5-1
ASSLGGSRRPYEQY,TRBJ2-7,14,NA,TRBV7-9
ASSQTLRGYT,TRBJ1-2,10,once,TRBV13
ASSLTENTEAF,TRBJ1-1,11,NA,TRBV7-2
ASSPQGFDGYT,TRBJ1-2,11,once,TRBV6-5
ASSEQGADGYT,TRBJ1-2,11,once,TRBV25-1
ASSPGQGSEKLF,TRBJ1-4,12,NA,TRBV21-1
ASRASGSPDTQY,TRBJ2-3,12,NA,TRBV28
ASSLALQSSYNSPLH,TRBJ1-6,15,once,TRBV5-5
ASSQGGGAGNQPQH,TRBJ1-5,14,NA,TRBV3-1/TRBV3-2
ASSPPSGSTYEQY,TRBJ2-7,13,NA,TRBV18
ASSLGLPGGTQPQH,TRBJ1-5,14,NA,TRBV7-2
SVLAGAATGELF,TRBJ2-2,12,NA,TRBV29-1
ARGLGLVFNEQF,TRBJ2-1,12,NA,TRBV21-1
ASSRGQGLNTEAF,TRBJ1-1,13,once,TRBV2
ASSHNRGGRNSPLH,TRBJ1-6,14,NA,TRBV4-3
ASSQNADKTQY,TRBJ2-5,11,NA,TRBV5-4
ASGGGISSSGNTIY,TRBJ1-3,14,NA,TRBV25-1
ASSLRDGNEKLF,TRBJ1-4,12,NA,TRBV27
ASSLAGDMNTEAF,TRBJ1-1,13,NA,TRBV5-1
ASSQPTIGRTGYGYT,TRBJ1-2,15,NA,TRBV3-1/TRBV3-2
ASSYSSSGRMREAF,TRBJ1-1,14,NA,TRBV6-6
ATAGQGAPEQY,TRBJ2-7,11,NA,TRBV12-3/TRBV12-4
ASRPIQGHQPQH,TRBJ1-5,12,many,TRBV28
ASIIQGGGGGELF,TRBJ2-2,13,NA,TRBV11-2
SAGGQAEAF,TRBJ1-1,9,NA,TRBV20-1
ASSQDGGPGELF,TRBJ2-2,12,NA,TRBV3-1/TRBV3-2
ASSQFYSGANVLT,TRBJ2-6,13,NA,TRBV23-1